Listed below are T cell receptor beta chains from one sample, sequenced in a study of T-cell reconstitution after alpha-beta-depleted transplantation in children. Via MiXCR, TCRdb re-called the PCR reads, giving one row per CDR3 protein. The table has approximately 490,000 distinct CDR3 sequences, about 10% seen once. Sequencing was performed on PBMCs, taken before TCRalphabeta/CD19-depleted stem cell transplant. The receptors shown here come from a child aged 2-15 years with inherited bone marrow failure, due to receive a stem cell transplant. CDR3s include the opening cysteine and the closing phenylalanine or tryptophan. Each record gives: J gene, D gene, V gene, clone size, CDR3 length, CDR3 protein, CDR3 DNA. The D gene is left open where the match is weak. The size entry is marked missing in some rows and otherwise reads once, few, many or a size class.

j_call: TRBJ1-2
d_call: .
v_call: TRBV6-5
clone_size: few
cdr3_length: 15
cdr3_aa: CASSTPGQSNYGYTF
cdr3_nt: TGTGCCAGCAGTACTCCGGGGCAGAGTAACTATGGCTACACCTTC

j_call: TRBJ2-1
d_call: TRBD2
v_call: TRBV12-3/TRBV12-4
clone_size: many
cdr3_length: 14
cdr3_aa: CATAVGLAGNEQFF
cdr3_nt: TGTGCCACCGCTGTGGGACTAGCGGGAAATGAGCAGTTCTTC

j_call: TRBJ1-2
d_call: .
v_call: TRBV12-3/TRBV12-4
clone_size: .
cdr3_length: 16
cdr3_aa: CASSLSLANAADGYTF
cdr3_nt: TGTGCCAGCAGTTTAAGTCTTGCGAATGCGGCGGATGGCTACACCTTC

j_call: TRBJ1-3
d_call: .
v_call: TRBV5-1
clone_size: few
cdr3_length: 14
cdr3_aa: CASRRQNSGNTIYF
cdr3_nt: TGCGCCAGCAGAAGGCAGAACTCTGGAAACACCATATATTTT

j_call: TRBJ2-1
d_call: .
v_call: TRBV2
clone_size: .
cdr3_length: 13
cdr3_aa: CASNPDLGDEQFF
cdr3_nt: TGTGCCAGCAACCCGGACCTAGGGGATGAGCAGTTCTTC

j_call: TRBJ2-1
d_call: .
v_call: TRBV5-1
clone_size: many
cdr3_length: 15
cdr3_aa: CASSLDGGLVREQFF
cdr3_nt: TGCGCCAGCAGCTTGGACGGGGGCCTAGTCCGTGAGCAGTTCTTC

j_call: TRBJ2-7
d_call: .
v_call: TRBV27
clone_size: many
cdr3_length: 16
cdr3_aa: CASSPDTGTGAYEQYF
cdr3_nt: TGTGCCAGCAGTCCCGACACCGGGACTGGAGCCTACGAGCAGTACTTC

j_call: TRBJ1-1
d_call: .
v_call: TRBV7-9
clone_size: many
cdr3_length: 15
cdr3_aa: CASSDRGGGITEAFF
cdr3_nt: TGTGCCAGCAGCGACCGGGGGGGTGGGATCACTGAAGCTTTCTTT

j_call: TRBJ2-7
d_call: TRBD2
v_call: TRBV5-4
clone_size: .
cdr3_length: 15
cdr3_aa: CASRKGLAGTYEQYF
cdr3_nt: TGTGCCAGCAGAAAGGGACTAGCGGGGACCTACGAGCAGTACTTC

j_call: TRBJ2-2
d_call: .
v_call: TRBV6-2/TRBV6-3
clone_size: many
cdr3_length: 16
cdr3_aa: CASSYFPGGRAGELFF
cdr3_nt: TGTGCCAGCAGTTACTTTCCAGGCGGGCGAGCCGGGGAGCTGTTTTTT

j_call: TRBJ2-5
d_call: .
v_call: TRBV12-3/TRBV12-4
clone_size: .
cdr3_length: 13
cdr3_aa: CASSQDIQETQYF
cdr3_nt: TGTGCCAGCAGCCAGGACATCCAAGAGACCCAGTACTTC

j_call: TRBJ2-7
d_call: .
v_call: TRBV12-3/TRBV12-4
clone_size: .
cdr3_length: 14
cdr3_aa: CASKGYGASYEQYF
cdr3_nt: TGTGCCAGCAAGGGATATGGGGCGTCCTACGAGCAGTACTTC

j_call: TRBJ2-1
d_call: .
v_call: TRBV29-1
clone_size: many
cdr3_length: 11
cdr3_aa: CSVVSGGKQFF
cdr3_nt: TGCAGCGTTGTGTCTGGCGGTAAGCAGTTCTTC

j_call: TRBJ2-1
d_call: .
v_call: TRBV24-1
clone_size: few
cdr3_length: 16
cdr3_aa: CATSDRPGGGNHEQFF
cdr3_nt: TGTGCCACCAGTGACCGACCGGGGGGCGGGAACCATGAGCAGTTCTTC

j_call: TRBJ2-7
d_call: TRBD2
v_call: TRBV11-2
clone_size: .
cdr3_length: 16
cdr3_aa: CASSPRGLAGIYEQYF
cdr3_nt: TGTGCCAGCAGCCCGAGGGGACTAGCGGGAATCTACGAGCAGTACTTC

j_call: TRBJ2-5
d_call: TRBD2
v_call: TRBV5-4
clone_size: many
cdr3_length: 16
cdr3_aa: CASSSPGLAGIETQYF
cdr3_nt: TGTGCCAGCAGCTCCCCGGGACTAGCGGGAATCGAGACCCAGTACTTC

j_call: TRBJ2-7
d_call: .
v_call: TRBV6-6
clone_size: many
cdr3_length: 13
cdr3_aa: CATSTVLSYEQYF
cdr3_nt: TGTGCCACCAGCACAGTCCTCTCCTACGAGCAGTACTTC

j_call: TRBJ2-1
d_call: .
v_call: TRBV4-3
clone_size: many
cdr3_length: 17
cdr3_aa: CASSQAPGSEFYNEQFF
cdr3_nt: TGCGCCAGCAGCCAAGCCCCGGGGAGCGAGTTCTACAATGAGCAGTTCTTC

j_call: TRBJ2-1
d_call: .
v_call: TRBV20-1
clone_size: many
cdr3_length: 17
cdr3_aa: CSARDPYRESSYNEQFF
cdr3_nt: TGCAGTGCTAGAGATCCGTACAGAGAAAGCTCCTACAATGAGCAGTTCTTC

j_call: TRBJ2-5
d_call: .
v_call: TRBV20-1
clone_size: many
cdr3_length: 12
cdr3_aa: CSVFGLQETQYF
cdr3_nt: TGCAGTGTTTTCGGATTACAAGAGACCCAGTACTTC

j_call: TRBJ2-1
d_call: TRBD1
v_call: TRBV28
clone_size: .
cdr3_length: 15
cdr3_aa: CAGSLPDRGGNEQFF
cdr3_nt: TGTGCCGGCAGTTTACCGGACAGGGGAGGGAATGAGCAGTTCTTC

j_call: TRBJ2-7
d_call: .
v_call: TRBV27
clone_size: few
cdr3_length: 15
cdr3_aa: CASSLSKGPHYEQYF
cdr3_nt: TGTGCCAGCAGTTTATCAAAGGGTCCCCACTACGAGCAGTACTTC

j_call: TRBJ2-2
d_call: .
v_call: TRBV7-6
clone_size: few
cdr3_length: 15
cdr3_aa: CASSLPQDNTGELFF
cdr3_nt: TGTGCCAGCAGCTTACCCCAGGACAACACCGGGGAGCTGTTTTTT

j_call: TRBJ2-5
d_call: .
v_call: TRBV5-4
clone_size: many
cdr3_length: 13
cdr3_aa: CASTVQGRETQYF
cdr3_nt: TGTGCCAGCACCGTTCAGGGTAGGGAGACCCAGTACTTC

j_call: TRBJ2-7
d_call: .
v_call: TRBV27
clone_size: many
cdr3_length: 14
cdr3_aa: CASSPTGPAYEQYF
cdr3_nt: TGTGCCAGCAGTCCTACCGGGCCCGCTTACGAGCAGTACTTC

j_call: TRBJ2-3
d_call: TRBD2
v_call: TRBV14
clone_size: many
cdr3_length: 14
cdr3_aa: CASSHEREGDTQYF
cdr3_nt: TGTGCCAGCAGCCACGAGCGGGAGGGCGATACGCAGTATTTT

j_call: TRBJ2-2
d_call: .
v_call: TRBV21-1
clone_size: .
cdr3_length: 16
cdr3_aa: CASSPPLRLNVGELFF
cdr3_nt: TGTGCCAGCAGCCCACCGCTAAGGCTAAATGTAGGGGAGCTGTTTTTT

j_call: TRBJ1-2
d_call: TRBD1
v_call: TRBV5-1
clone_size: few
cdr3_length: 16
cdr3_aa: CASSLGLGTGGSGYTF
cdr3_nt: TGCGCCAGCAGCCTCGGATTGGGGACAGGGGGGTCTGGCTACACCTTC

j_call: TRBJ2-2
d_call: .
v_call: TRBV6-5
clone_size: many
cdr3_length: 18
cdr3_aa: CASSYSVSYVPVEGELFF
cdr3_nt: TGTGCCAGCAGTTACTCTGTGTCGTACGTCCCTGTTGAGGGGGAGCTGTTTTTT

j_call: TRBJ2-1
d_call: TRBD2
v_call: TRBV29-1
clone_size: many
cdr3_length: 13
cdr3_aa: CSGGPSGSNEQFF
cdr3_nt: TGCAGCGGGGGGCCTAGCGGGAGTAATGAGCAGTTCTTC

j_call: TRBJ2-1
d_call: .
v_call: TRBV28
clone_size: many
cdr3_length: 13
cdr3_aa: CATHNRGSAEQFF
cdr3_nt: TGTGCCACCCATAATAGGGGGAGTGCTGAGCAGTTCTTC

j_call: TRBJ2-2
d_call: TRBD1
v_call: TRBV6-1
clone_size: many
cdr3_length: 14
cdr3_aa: CASRGQLLTGELFF
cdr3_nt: TGTGCCAGCAGGGGACAGCTCCTCACCGGGGAGCTGTTTTTT

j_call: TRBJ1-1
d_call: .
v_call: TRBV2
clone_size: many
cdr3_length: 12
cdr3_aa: CASNTANTEAFF
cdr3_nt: TGTGCCAGCAACACAGCGAACACTGAAGCTTTCTTT

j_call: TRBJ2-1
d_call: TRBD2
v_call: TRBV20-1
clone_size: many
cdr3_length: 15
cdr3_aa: CSAQVAGGPHNEQFF
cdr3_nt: TGCAGTGCCCAAGTTGCGGGAGGACCCCACAATGAGCAGTTCTTC

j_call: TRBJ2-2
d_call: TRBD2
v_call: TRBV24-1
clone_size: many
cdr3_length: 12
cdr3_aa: CATRDYNGELFF
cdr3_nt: TGTGCCACCCGGGACTACAACGGGGAGCTGTTTTTT

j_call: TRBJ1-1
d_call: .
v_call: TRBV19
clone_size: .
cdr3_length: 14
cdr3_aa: CASSRSPRASEAFF
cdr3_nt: TGTGCCAGTAGCCGCTCACCTCGAGCATCTGAAGCTTTCTTT

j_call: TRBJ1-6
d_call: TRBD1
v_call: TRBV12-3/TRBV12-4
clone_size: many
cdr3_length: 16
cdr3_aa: CASSLTGEVWNSPLHF
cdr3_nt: TGTGCCAGCAGTTTAACAGGGGAGGTTTGGAATTCACCCCTCCACTTT

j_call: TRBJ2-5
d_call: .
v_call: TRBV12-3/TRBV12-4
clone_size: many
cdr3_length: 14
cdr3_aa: CASSLLSGKETQYF
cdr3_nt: TGTGCCAGCAGTTTATTGTCCGGGAAGGAGACCCAGTACTTC

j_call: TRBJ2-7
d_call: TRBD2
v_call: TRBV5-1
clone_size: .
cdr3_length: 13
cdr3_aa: CASSPGTRDRQYF
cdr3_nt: TGCGCCAGCAGCCCCGGGACTAGAGATCGGCAGTACTTC

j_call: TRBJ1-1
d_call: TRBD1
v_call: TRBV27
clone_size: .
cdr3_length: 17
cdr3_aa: CASSSLLYRGRNTEAFF
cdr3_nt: TGTGCCAGCAGTTCGTTACTTTACAGGGGGCGAAACACTGAAGCTTTCTTT

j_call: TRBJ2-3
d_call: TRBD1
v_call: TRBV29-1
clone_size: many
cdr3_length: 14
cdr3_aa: CSVIPGQGADTQYF
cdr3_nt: TGCAGCGTTATTCCGGGACAGGGAGCAGATACGCAGTATTTT

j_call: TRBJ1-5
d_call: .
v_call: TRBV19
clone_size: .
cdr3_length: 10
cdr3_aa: CGQIHQPQHF
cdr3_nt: TGTGGACAGATTCATCAGCCCCAGCATTTT

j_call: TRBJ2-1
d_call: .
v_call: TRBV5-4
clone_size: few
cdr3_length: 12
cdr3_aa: CASRGPDNEQFF
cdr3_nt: TGTGCCAGCAGAGGACCAGACAATGAGCAGTTCTTC

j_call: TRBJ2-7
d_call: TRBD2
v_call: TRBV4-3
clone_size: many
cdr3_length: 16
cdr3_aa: CASSPSLAGVAHEQYF
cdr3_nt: TGCGCCAGCAGCCCTTCTCTAGCGGGAGTTGCCCACGAGCAGTACTTC

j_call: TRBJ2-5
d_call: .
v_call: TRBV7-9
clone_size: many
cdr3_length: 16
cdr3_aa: CASSLGARQGQETQYF
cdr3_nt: TGTGCCAGCAGCTTAGGTGCAAGGCAGGGGCAAGAGACCCAGTACTTC

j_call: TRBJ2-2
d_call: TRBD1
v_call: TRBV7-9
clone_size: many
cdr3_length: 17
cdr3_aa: CASSRHPGQGTTGELFF
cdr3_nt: TGTGCCAGCAGCCGTCATCCGGGACAGGGGACCACCGGGGAGCTGTTTTTT

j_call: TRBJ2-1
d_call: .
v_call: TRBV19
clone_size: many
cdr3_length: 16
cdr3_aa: CASSIWGERVNNEQFF
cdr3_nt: TGTGCCAGTAGTATATGGGGAGAACGTGTGAACAATGAGCAGTTCTTC

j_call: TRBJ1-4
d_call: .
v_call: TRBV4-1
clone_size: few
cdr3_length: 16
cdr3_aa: CASSQARWDQNEKLFF
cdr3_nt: TGCGCCAGCAGCCAGGCCCGGTGGGACCAAAATGAAAAACTGTTTTTT

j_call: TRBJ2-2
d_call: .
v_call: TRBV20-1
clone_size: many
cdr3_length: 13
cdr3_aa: CSARDAWSGELFF
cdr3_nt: TGCAGTGCTAGAGATGCATGGTCCGGGGAGCTGTTTTTT

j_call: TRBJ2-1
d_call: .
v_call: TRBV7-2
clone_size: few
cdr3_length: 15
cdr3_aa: CASSLSGGRYYNEFF
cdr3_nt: TGTGCCAGCAGCTTAAGTGGAGGACGGTACTACAATGAGTTCTTC

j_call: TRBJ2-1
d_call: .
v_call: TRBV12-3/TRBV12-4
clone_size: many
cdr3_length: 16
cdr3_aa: CASSLSLASSYNEQFF
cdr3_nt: TGTGCCAGCAGTTTAAGTCTAGCGAGCTCCTACAATGAGCAGTTCTTC

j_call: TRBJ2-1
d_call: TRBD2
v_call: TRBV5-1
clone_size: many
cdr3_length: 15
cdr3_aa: CASSPPKAGGNEQFF
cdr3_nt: TGCGCCAGCAGCCCCCCCAAAGCGGGAGGAAATGAGCAGTTCTTC